This entry is about one TCR beta chain. This clonotype has a handful of counts. Its target antigen remains unknown. Qualities for individual bases were not recorded, and no much larger clone is one base off. This record comes from a study of blood T cells in healthy people across ages (dated by TCRdb to the mid-2010s). Regarding the study in general: Template switching captured roughly one uniquely barcoded TCR beta cDNA molecule per two T cells in model experiments. Age-related changes in TCR beta repertoire diversity were measured in the study by deep sequencing normalized with unique cDNA molecular identifiers. Four age groups were formed from the donors: young (average approximately 15 years), middle-aged (approximately 39), aged (roughly 59) and long-lived (more than 75). To avoid experimental bias, donors of different ages were distributed randomly across sequencing lanes. Two additional independent replicas of 1 million unique cDNA reads from the same blood draw were analyzed for two donors (one aged 18 to 30 and one aged 80 or older).

As encoded in the germline V gene, CDR1 is MGHDK while CDR2 is SYGVNS. Inclusive of the bounding cysteine and phenylalanine, the CDR3 is 13 residues long. CDR3 DNA is the only sequence kept; it has 39 bases, read in frame from the first base. Trimming costs V 9 bases and J 5 bases, and their ends lie 15 bases apart. What the study reported, not specific to this receptor: Because profiling used bulk unsorted PBMCs, naive and antigen-experienced compartments could not be compared conclusively. The CMV infection status of donors was not known, potentially confounding age-related changes in expanded clonotypes. Estimates of total diversity based on one million sequenced T cells were considered lower bounds and underestimates. Observed TCR beta diversity per million T cells fell roughly linearly with age, and a significant reduction was already apparent by age approximately 41. The percentage of naive T cells measured by flow cytometry correlated strongly with observed TCR beta diversity. Compared with the aged group, the long-lived group had more naive CD4+ T cells, fewer expanded clones and increased TCR diversity, suggesting age selection.

The donors were some 36 Caucasian individuals from Russia, aged roughly 6 to 90 years, who were systemically healthy. About 9.8 milliliters of peripheral blood were drawn from each donor into EDTA-treated Vacutainer tubes. Ficoll-Paque density-gradient centrifugation was used to isolate PBMCs, with at least 7 million obtained per sample. Trizol reagent was used to extract total RNA from PBMCs, with at least 6 micrograms per sample. For every donor, flow cytometry on a PBMC aliquot measured the percentage of naive CD45RAhigh/CD27high T cells. Libraries were made using 5' RACE. Data came from an Illumina HiSeq 2500. A second 7 to 11 cycle PCR used a sample-barcoded 5' primer and a J-beta primer mix. Each TCR beta cDNA molecule received a unique molecular identifier from a template-switch 5' adaptor carrying 12 random nucleotides. Each sample yielded at least 2.5 million CDR3-containing paired-end reads. First-strand cDNA was synthesized from all RNA with the Mint cDNA synthesis kit, primed by a TRBC-specific oligonucleotide. Following uracil-DNA glycosylase treatment, all cDNA underwent a first 18-cycle PCR with the universal primers M1SS and BC2_uni_R. From the authors' description of their analysis: For normalization, 1 million high-quality reads, each with a distinct molecular identifier, were randomly selected from each sample. Reads with shared molecular identifiers were discarded instead of being binned into consensus sequences. MiTCR, set to a Q25 quality threshold and the strictest error-elimination algorithm, was used for CDR3 identification, clonotype clustering and error correction. A nonparametric unseen species model with Euler transformation was used to estimate a lower bound on total TCR beta diversity. TCRdb cleaned the public reads at Q25 with fastp, built clones with MiXCR and kept in-frame beta chains. Every distinct CDR3 protein forms one entry, paired with its most common genes and DNA. The V and J calls follow TCRdb's processing rather than the paper's. The sample table shows under 2,000,000 distinct CDR3 sequences, and just under 50% are seen once. Together, the top ten hold 2% to 2.5% of the sample.

The sequence is built from TRBV25-1 and TRBJ2-3; the D gene is perhaps TRBD1 or TRBD2, as each covers 5 bases. The sample was blood. This receptor was obtained from a middle-aged woman in good health. The CDR3 reads CASKPREQDTQYF. The nucleotide sequence is TGTGCCAGTAAGCCCAGGGAGCAAGATACGCAGTATTTT.